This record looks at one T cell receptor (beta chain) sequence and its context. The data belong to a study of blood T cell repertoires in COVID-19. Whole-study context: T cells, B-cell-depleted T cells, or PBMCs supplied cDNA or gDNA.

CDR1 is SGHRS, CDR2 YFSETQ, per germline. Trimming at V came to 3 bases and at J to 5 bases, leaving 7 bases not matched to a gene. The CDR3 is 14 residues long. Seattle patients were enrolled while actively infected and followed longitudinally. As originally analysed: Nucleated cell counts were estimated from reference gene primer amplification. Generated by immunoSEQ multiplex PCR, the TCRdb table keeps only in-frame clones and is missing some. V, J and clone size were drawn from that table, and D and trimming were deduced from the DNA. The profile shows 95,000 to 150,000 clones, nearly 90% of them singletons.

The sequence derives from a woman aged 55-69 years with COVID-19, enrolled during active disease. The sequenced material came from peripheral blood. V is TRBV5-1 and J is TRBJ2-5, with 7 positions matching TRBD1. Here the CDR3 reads CASSSQTGPETQYF. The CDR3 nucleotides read TGCGCCAGCAGCTCCCAGACAGGGCCCGAGACCCAGTACTTC.